This TCR beta chain was identified during a study of CD8+ T cells in alopecia areata. At the level of the study: Treated patients received oral tofacitinib, 5 to 10 mg twice daily. Dosing with tofacitinib proceeded for 6 to 18 months, followed by 6 months off drug. Treated patients' severity was scored by percentage of affected scalp area. Overall study findings and caveats: Within the top 100, expanded CD8+ clones significantly decreased with tofacitinib, as did scalp clonality.

Sequencing used cDNA as its template, made by extracting RNA and reverse transcribing it. Sequenced by immunoSEQ multiplex PCR; TCRdb stores in-frame clones only, minus some. The table shows approximately 280,000 clones, with over 45% occurring only once. The CDR3 is 13 residues long. V was cut by 7 bases and J by 0 bases, with 10 bases left in between. Looked up from germline, CDR1 is SGDLS and CDR2 is YYNGEE. Documented treatment: oral pan-JAK inhibitor, 5-10 mg twice daily. Worth noting for this clone: Its antigen remains unknown.

The sequence derives from a human donor with alopecia areata. The sample here was CD4+ T cells sorted from blood, taken at week 24, from a patient treated with tofacitinib. This rearrangement joins TRBV9 to TRBJ1-1; D not resolved. The CDR3 sequence: CASGERMNTEAFF. CDR3 coding DNA: TGTGCCAGCGGGGAAAGAATGAACACTGAAGCTTTCTTT.